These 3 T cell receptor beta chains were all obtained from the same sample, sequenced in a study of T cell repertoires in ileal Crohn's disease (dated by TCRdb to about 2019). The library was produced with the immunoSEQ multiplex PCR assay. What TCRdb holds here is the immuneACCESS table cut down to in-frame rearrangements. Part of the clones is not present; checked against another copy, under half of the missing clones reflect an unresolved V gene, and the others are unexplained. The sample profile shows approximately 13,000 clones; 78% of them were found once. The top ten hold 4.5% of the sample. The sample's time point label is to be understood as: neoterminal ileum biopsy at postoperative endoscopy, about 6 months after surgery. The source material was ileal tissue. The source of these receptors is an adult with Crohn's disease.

Here the CDR3 reads CASTLGGGTGRISNVLTF. The DNA for the CDR3 is TGTGCCAGTACCTTAGGGGGGGGGACAGGCCGTATTTCCAACGTCCTGACTTTC. The gene calls are TRBV19 and TRBJ2-6, with D possibly TRBD1 on 8 matching bases. This CDR3 is built from 18 residues. V shed 7 bases and J shed 8 bases, with 27 bases lying between them. Germline CDR1 and CDR2: LNHDA and SQIVND (reference sequence).

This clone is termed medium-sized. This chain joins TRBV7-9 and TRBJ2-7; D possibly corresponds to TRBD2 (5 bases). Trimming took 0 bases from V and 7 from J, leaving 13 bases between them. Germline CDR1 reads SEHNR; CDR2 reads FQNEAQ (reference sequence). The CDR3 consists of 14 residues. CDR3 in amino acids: CASSLARVPREQYF. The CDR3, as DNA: TGTGCCAGCAGCTTAGCGCGGGTCCCAAGGGAGCAGTACTTC.

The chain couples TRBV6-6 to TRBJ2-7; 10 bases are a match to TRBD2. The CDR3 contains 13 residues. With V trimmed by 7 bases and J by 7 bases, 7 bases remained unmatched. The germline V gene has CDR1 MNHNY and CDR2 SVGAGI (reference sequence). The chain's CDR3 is CASILAGDSEQYF. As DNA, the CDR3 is TGTGCCAGCATTCTAGCGGGAGATTCTGAGCAGTACTTC.